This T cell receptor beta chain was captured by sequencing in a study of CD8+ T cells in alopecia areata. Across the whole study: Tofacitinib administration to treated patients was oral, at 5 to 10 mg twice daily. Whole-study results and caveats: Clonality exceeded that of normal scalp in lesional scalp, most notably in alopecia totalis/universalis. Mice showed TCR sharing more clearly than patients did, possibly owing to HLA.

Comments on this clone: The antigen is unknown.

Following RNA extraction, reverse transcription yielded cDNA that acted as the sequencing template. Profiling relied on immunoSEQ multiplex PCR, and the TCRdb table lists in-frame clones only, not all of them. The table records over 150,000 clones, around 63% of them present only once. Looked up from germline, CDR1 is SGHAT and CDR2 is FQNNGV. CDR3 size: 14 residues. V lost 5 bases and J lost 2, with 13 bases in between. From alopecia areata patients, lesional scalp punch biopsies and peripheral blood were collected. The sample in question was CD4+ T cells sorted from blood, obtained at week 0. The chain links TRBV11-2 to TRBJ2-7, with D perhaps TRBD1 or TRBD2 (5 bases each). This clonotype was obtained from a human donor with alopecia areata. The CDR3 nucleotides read TGTGCCAGCAGCAAGCCGGGACGGGCCTACGAGCAGTACTTC. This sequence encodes CASSKPGRAYEQYF.